This TCR beta chain was captured in a study of shared clonotypes between healthy human individuals. The CDR3 covers 15 residues. CDR1 MNHEY and CDR2 SVGAGI come from the germline V gene. V was pared by 0 bases and J by 3 bases, with 9 bases between. The study, taken as a whole, reports: A reduction in generation probabilities was seen for non-shared clonotypes relative to those shared by all four donors.

Comments on this clone: As yet, its antigen is unknown.

Clones were read by immunoSEQ multiplex PCR, and TCRdb kept only the in-frame ones, dropping some. The table lists 2 million to 2.5 million clones, 90% to 96% of them singletons. This chain uses TRBV6-5 with TRBJ1-5; D gene uncertain. The sequenced sample was naive CD4+ T cells sorted from blood. Subset indicated: CD45RA+ positively selected. The receptor was derived from a man aged 18 to 29 in good health. The CDR3 sequence: CASSYSRSTNQPQHF. The DNA of the CDR3 is TGTGCCAGCAGTTACTCCCGGAGCACCAATCAGCCCCAGCATTTT.